A selection of T cell receptor beta chains follows, all from one sample in a study of STAT5B mutations in CD4+ large granular lymphocyte leukemia. TCRdb keeps only in-frame clones here, not all; method: immunoSEQ multiplex PCR. The table has 30,000 or so clones, 85% seen once. Sequencing was carried out using CD4+ T cells from blood buffy coats. The receptors shown here come from a human donor in good health. Each CDR3 is given with its conserved first and last residue. A D gene is named only where the DNA matches it firmly. Clone size is shown for a subset of rows, as once, few, many or a class of expanded clone.

V gene	J gene	D gene	clone size	CDR3 protein	CDR3 DNA
TRBV11-3	TRBJ2-7	NA	NA	CASSIGTHRYEQYF	TGTGCCAGCAGCATCGGGACCCACCGCTACGAGCAGTACTTC
TRBV30	TRBJ2-1	NA	NA	CAWSVKRASYNEQFF	TGTGCCTGGAGTGTAAAGCGGGCTTCCTACAATGAGCAGTTCTTC
TRBV19	TRBJ2-5	NA	NA	CASSIQVAGETQYF	TGTGCCAGTAGTATACAGGTCGCGGGAGAGACCCAGTACTTC
TRBV18	TRBJ2-1	TRBD2	NA	CASSPLLLASGLQGNEQFF	TGTGCCAGCTCACCACTCCTGCTGGCTAGCGGTTTACAAGGAAATGAGCAGTTCTTC
TRBV19	TRBJ2-2	TRBD2	NA	CATRTSGNTGELFF	TGTGCCACCCGGACTAGCGGGAACACCGGGGAGCTGTTTTTT
TRBV28	TRBJ1-2	NA	NA	CASSPSSYGYTF	TGTGCCAGCAGTCCCTCTTCCTACGGCTACACCTTC
TRBV7-9	TRBJ2-6	NA	NA	CAGGVNSGANVLTF	TGTGCCGGTGGGGTGAACTCTGGGGCCAACGTCCTGACTTTC
TRBV27	TRBJ2-1	NA	NA	CASSFLANNEQFF	TGTGCCAGCAGTTTTCTAGCAAACAATGAGCAGTTCTTC
TRBV7-9	TRBJ2-5	TRBD2	NA	CASRPGLAGEETQYF	TGTGCCAGCAGGCCCGGACTAGCGGGAGAAGAGACCCAGTACTTC
TRBV30	TRBJ2-7	NA	NA	CAWSDGSSYEQYF	TGTGCCTGGAGCGACGGGAGCTCCTACGAGCAGTACTTC
TRBV28	TRBJ2-1	NA	few	CASSTTGTTLTNEQFF	TGTGCCAGCAGTACTACAGGGACTACCCTTACCAATGAGCAGTTCTTC
TRBV7-6	TRBJ2-7	TRBD1	NA	CASSNPGTGSHEQYF	TGTGCCAGCAGCAACCCCGGGACAGGCAGCCACGAGCAGTACTTC
TRBV19	TRBJ1-5	NA	few	CASTIGIYSNQPQHF	TGTGCCTCGACGATCGGCATCTATAGCAATCAGCCCCAGCATTTT
TRBV6-5	TRBJ2-7	NA	few	CASSYSPGSRRDEQYF	TGTGCCAGCAGTTACTCGCCCGGGAGTAGGAGGGACGAGCAGTACTTC
TRBV28	TRBJ2-7	NA	once	CASSPLSGNSYEQYF	TGTGCCAGCAGTCCGCTGAGCGGCAACTCCTACGAGCAGTACTTC
TRBV28	TRBJ1-1	NA	NA	CASSLSLGTANTEAFF	TGTGCCAGCAGTTTATCCCTAGGGACGGCCAACACTGAAGCTTTCTTT
TRBV7-2	TRBJ2-7	NA	NA	CASSTRVWSEQYF	TGTGCCAGCAGCACCAGGGTTTGGAGCGAGCAGTACTTC
TRBV7-2	TRBJ1-1	NA	NA	CASSLQRGTTEAFF	TGTGCCAGCAGCCTACAGAGGGGGACCACTGAAGCTTTCTTT
TRBV6-5	TRBJ2-2	TRBD2	NA	CASLRLAGAGELFF	TGTGCCAGCCTGAGGCTAGCGGGAGCCGGGGAGCTGTTTTTT
TRBV5-6	TRBJ2-7	NA	NA	CASSLASEQYF	TGTGCCAGCAGCTTGGCAAGCGAGCAGTACTTC
TRBV28	TRBJ1-4	NA	NA	CASRIGASTNEKLFF	TGTGCCAGCAGGATAGGGGCCTCAACTAATGAAAAACTGTTTTTT
TRBV11-2	TRBJ2-7	NA	NA	CASSLAREAYEQYF	TGTGCCAGCAGCTTAGCGAGAGAAGCCTACGAGCAGTACTTC
TRBV15	TRBJ1-5	NA	NA	CATSRGYETGPSNQPQHF	TGTGCCACCAGCAGAGGGTACGAGACAGGTCCAAGCAATCAGCCCCAGCATTTT
TRBV28	TRBJ2-2	TRBD2	NA	CASRPSGRNTGELFF	TGTGCCAGCAGGCCTAGCGGTAGGAACACCGGGGAGCTGTTTTTT
TRBV28	TRBJ2-7	NA	NA	CASSAPHSYEQYF	TGTGCCAGCAGTGCGCCGCACAGCTACGAGCAGTACTTC
TRBV28	TRBJ2-3	NA	NA	CASSTRGRTDTQYF	TGTGCCAGCAGTACCCGGGGTCGTACAGATACGCAGTATTTT
TRBV5-1	TRBJ2-2	NA	NA	CASSPGHPTGELFF	TGCGCCAGCAGCCCGGGACACCCCACCGGGGAGCTGTTTTTT
TRBV6-1	TRBJ1-4	NA	NA	CASSELGGDEKLFF	TGTGCCAGCAGTGAATTGGGGGGGGATGAAAAACTGTTTTTT
TRBV7-6	TRBJ2-3	NA	NA	CASSFLVSGDTQYF	TGTGCCAGCAGCTTTCTAGTCTCGGGAGATACGCAGTATTTT
TRBV28	TRBJ1-1	NA	NA	CASSLMGGNTEAFF	TGTGCCAGCAGTTTGATGGGGGGGAACACTGAAGCTTTCTTT
TRBV9	TRBJ1-3	NA	NA	CASSVGFSGNTIYF	TGTGCCAGCAGCGTAGGCTTTTCTGGAAACACCATATATTTT
TRBV5-1	TRBJ1-1	NA	NA	CASSLDGMNTEAFF	TGCGCCAGCAGCCTCGACGGCATGAACACTGAAGCTTTCTTT
TRBV7-6	TRBJ2-7	TRBD2	NA	CASSLEAATPGLAVLKYF	TGTGCCAGCAGCTTAGAGGCCGCGACTCCGGGACTAGCCGTCCTTAAGTACTTC
TRBV10-2	TRBJ1-1	NA	NA	CASSDLNTEAFF	TGCGCCAGCAGTGATCTGAACACTGAAGCTTTCTTT
TRBV5-1	TRBJ2-1	NA	NA	CASSLVAELNRFEQFF	TGCGCCAGCAGCTTGGTCGCGGAGCTCAACCGATTTGAGCAGTTCTTC
TRBV7-2	TRBJ2-2	NA	NA	CASSLGTGGELFF	TGTGCCAGCAGCTTAGGGACTGGCGGGGAGCTGTTTTTT
TRBV19	TRBJ1-5	NA	few	CASSIDRGVGQPQHF	TGTGCCAGTAGTATAGATCGAGGGGTGGGGCAGCCCCAGCATTTT
TRBV6-1	TRBJ2-3	TRBD2	NA	CASRRVGGDPDTQYF	TGTGCCAGCAGGAGGGTTGGGGGGGATCCAGATACGCAGTATTTT
TRBV5-1	TRBJ2-1	NA	once	CASSLVTSADEQFF	TGCGCCAGCAGCTTGGTTACTAGTGCTGATGAGCAGTTCTTC
TRBV2	TRBJ2-7	TRBD2	once	CASRYSGGSLYEQYF	TGTGCCAGCAGGTATTCTGGCGGGAGTCTTTACGAGCAGTACTTC
TRBV5-1	TRBJ2-7	NA	few	CASSLGSSYEQYF	TGCGCCAGCAGCTTGGGAAGCTCCTACGAGCAGTACTTC
TRBV28	TRBJ2-5	TRBD1	NA	CASMRGLFETQYF	TGTGCCAGCATGAGGGGGCTTTTCGAGACCCAGTACTTC
TRBV28	TRBJ2-3	NA	NA	CASSFGRSSTTARYF	TGTGCCAGCAGTTTCGGCAGGAGCTCCACTACGGCTCGGTATTTT
TRBV2	TRBJ2-7	NA	NA	CASRRQGLYEQYF	TGTGCCAGCAGGCGACAGGGACTATACGAGCAGTACTTC
TRBV27	TRBJ2-3	TRBD1	once	CASSLKDRSTDTQYF	TGTGCCAGCAGTTTGAAGGACAGGTCAACAGATACGCAGTATTTT
TRBV29-1	TRBJ2-1	NA	NA	CSVVRGPMNEQFF	TGCAGCGTTGTTCGGGGCCCCATGAATGAGCAGTTCTTC
TRBV13	TRBJ2-5	TRBD2	NA	CASSELAPGGTQYF	TGTGCCAGCAGCGAACTAGCGCCCGGGGGGACCCAGTACTTC
TRBV4-1	TRBJ1-4	NA	NA	CASSQGGASNEKLFF	TGCGCCAGCAGCCAAGGCGGGGCCTCTAATGAAAAACTGTTTTTT
TRBV28	TRBJ1-5	NA	NA	CATVGGDTYSNQPQHF	TGTGCCACCGTGGGTGGGGACACATATAGCAATCAGCCCCAGCATTTT
TRBV27	TRBJ1-5	NA	NA	CASSSWAGEQPQHF	TGTGCCAGCAGTTCCTGGGCTGGGGAACAGCCCCAGCATTTT
TRBV9	TRBJ1-2	NA	NA	CASSVGRQGNYGYTF	TGTGCCAGCAGCGTAGGCCGTCAGGGGAACTATGGCTACACCTTC
TRBV5-1	TRBJ2-1	TRBD2	NA	CASSLASGSYNEQFF	TGCGCCAGCAGCTTGGCAAGCGGGAGCTACAATGAGCAGTTCTTC
TRBV21-1	TRBJ1-2	NA	few	CASTLPGDSRNYGYTF	TGTGCCAGCACCCTACCGGGGGACAGCCGGAACTATGGCTACACCTTC
TRBV27	TRBJ2-2	TRBD1	NA	CASSSYGTGKAGELFF	TGTGCCAGCAGTTCATACGGGACAGGGAAGGCCGGGGAGCTGTTTTTT
TRBV30	TRBJ1-5	NA	few	CAWSLTDDQPQHF	TGTGCCTGGAGCCTGACAGACGATCAGCCCCAGCATTTT
TRBV29-1	TRBJ2-3	NA	NA	CSVFRGASTDTQYF	TGCAGCGTATTCAGGGGCGCTAGCACAGATACGCAGTATTTT
TRBV29-1	TRBJ2-3	TRBD2	NA	CSGSGLAGGITDTQYF	TGCAGCGGGTCGGGACTAGCGGGAGGAATCACAGATACGCAGTATTTT
TRBV27	TRBJ1-1	NA	NA	CASSSLASGVPEAFF	TGTGCCAGCAGTTCCCTAGCGTCGGGAGTACCTGAAGCTTTCTTT
TRBV5-6	TRBJ2-7	NA	few	CASSGGSVGYEQYF	TGTGCCAGCAGCGGGGGTTCCGTCGGCTACGAGCAGTACTTC
TRBV6-5	TRBJ1-4	NA	NA	CASGRQQQNEKLFF	TGTGCCAGCGGAAGGCAGCAACAGAATGAAAAACTGTTTTTT